This T cell receptor (beta chain) was sequenced in a study of T cells expressing NK-cell markers. The CDR3 length is 16 residues. Germline CDR1 reads LGHNA; CDR2 reads YNFKEQ. Beta-chain TCR cDNA was generated via 5'RACE template switching with UMIs. From the 5' RACE reads, TCRdb lists one entry per CDR3 protein and no DNA. The sample's table shows about 390,000 distinct CDR3 sequences. This rearrangement joins TRBV4-2 to TRBJ2-5; no DNA is available, so the TRBD1 call from TCRdb remains unchecked. The source material was blood T cells: a sorted CD56 or NKG2C T cell subset, CD4+ or CD8+ T cells, or bulk PBMC T cells (not recorded which). This receptor was obtained from a woman between 50 and 59 years old in good health. The CDR3 loop is CASSQINRGTVETQYF.